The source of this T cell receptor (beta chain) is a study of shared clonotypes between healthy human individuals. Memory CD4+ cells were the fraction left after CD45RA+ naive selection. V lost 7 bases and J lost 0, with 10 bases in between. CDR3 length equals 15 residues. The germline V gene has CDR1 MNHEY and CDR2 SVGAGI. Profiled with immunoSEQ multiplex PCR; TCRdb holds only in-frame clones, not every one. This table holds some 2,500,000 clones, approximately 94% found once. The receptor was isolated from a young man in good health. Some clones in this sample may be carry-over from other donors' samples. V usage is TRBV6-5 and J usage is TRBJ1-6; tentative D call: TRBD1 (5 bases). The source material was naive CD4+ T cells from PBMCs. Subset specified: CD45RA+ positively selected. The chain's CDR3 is CASKSGSSYNSPLHF. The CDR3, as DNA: TGTGCCAGCAAATCAGGGAGCTCCTATAATTCACCCCTCCACTTT.